What follows are 3 T cell receptor beta chains derived from one specimen sequenced in a study of cytomegalovirus exposure and HLA in healthy donors. Primers: 60 Vbeta forward and 13 Jbeta reverse. This table comes from immunoSEQ multiplex PCR, and its TCRdb copy is limited to in-frame clones, with some not included. The sample consists of some 85,000 clones, around four fifths of them appearing once. Specimen: PBMCs. These receptors were collected from a male donor in good health and CMV-seronegative.

About this clone: A read error may account for a junction end that differs from germline. The sample holds other DNA sequences that translate to the same CDR3. The V gene is TRBV5-6, the J gene TRBJ2-1, with 7 bases lining up with TRBD2. This CDR3 has 15 amino acids. CDR1 is SGHDT, CDR2 YYEEEE, per germline. DNA of the CDR3: TGTGCCAGCAGCTTGCTCCAGCGGGATTACAACGAGCAGTTCTTC. Translating gives CASSLLQRDYNEQFF.

The chain uses TRBV28 and TRBJ2-7; no definite D call. The CDR3 consists of 15 residues. V dropped 5 bases and J dropped 2 bases, with 16 bases sitting between them. From germline, CDR1 is MDHEN and CDR2 SYDVKM. The CDR3 region has the DNA TGTGCCAGCAGTGCCATAGGCGGAATGGCCTACGAGCAGTACTTC. It specifies CASSAIGGMAYEQYF.

V and J are TRBV11-2 and TRBJ1-1, with 8 nucleotides matching TRBD1. J lost 11 bases, V lost 5 bases, and 10 bases had no gene match. This CDR3 has 13 residues. Per germline, CDR1 SGHAT and CDR2 FQNNGV. The DNA for the CDR3 is TGTGCCAGCAGCCCGGACAGGGCAATGGGGGCTTTCTTT. Its translation: CASSPDRAMGAFF.